The 4 T cell receptor beta chains presented below share a single source sample, sequenced in a study of CD8 T cells in Susac syndrome. Random hexamers were used to reverse transcribe an amount of about 0.45 to 1 ug RNA. TCRdb re-analysed the immunoSEQ multiplex PCR reads in MiXCR, keeping a single row per CDR3 protein. The sample consists of some 400,000 distinct CDR3 sequences, more than 70% of them appearing once. Sequencing was performed on CD8+ T cells from PBMCs. These receptors were taken from a human donor with multiple sclerosis.

The CDR3 here is CASSPAEKNYEQYF. The CDR3 region has the DNA TGTGCCAGCAGCCCGGCCGAGAAAAACTACGAGCAGTACTTC. The chain is built from TRBV27 and TRBJ2-7; D remains unclear. Trimming took 6 bases from V and 3 from J, leaving 15 bases between them. Germline values: CDR1 MNHEY, CDR2 SMNVEV (reference sequence). The CDR3 is 14 amino acids.

The genes are TRBV27 and TRBJ2-5; a possible D gene is TRBD1 (5 bases). The V end was cut by 2 bases, the J end by 5 bases, with 9 bases between. The CDR3 covers 13 residues. CDR1 and CDR2 (germline): MNHEY, SMNVEV (reference sequence). CDR3 DNA sequence: TGTGCCAGCAGTTTAGGGGCCCGGGAGACCCAGTACTTC. It is translated as CASSLGARETQYF.

The CDR3 DNA reads TGTGCCACCAGCACCTGGGCCTCGGGTGATCAGCCCCAGCATTTT. It specifies CATSTWASGDQPQHF. This sequence joins TRBV15 and TRBJ1-5; D gene uncertain. The CDR3 runs 15 residues. Germline V CDR1 and CDR2: LNHNV, YYDKDF (reference sequence). V dropped 4 bases and J dropped 5 bases, with 15 bases sitting between them.

This chain uses TRBV12-3 or TRBV12-4 with TRBJ1-2; possibly TRBD1 for D (6 bases). The CDR3 totals 20 residues. Trimming removed 3 bases from V and 6 bases from J, with 32 bases in between. CDR3: CASSFLSGARQGSQEDGYTF. Here the CDR3 DNA reads TGTGCCAGCAGTTTCCTTTCCGGCGCTAGGCAGGGGAGCCAGGAGGATGGCTACACCTTC.